This T cell receptor beta chain was recorded in a study of beta chain features in type 1 diabetes. Overall study findings and caveats: Shorter TCRB CDR3s, moderately but significantly so, marked every one of the four CD4+ subsets in Type 1 diabetes patients.

Since all of the isolated RNA was reverse transcribed, expressed TCRB transcripts were what got sequenced. The repertoire was sequenced with immunoSEQ multiplex PCR; TCRdb's copy has only in-frame clones and lacks some. The data show roughly 50,000 clones, under 55% seen once. This clone has a handful of counts. Its antigen is undetermined. Germline trimming cut 2 bases from V and 7 bases from J; bases unmatched to any gene: 6. Germline assignment: CDR1 MNHNY and CDR2 SVGAGI (reference sequence). The CDR3 is 15 amino acids. The sequenced sample was Tregs from blood. The sequence was obtained from a man aged 25 to 40 with type 1 diabetes. The chain carries TRBV6-6 and TRBJ1-4, with TRBD1 identical over 8 bases. This CDR3 reads CASSYGQGASEKLFF. CDR3 in DNA: TGTGCCAGCAGTTACGGCCAGGGGGCCAGTGAAAAACTGTTTTTT.